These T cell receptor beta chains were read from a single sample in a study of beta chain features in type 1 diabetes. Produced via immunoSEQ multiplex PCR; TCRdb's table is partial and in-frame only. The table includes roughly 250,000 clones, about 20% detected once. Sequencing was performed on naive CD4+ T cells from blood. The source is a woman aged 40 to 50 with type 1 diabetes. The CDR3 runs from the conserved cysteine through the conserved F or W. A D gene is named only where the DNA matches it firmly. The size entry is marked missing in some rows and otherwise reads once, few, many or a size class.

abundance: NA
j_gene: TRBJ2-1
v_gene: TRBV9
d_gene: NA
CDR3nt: TGTGCCAGCAGCGTAGTACAGGGTACCTACAATGAGCAGTTCTTC
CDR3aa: CASSVVQGTYNEQFF

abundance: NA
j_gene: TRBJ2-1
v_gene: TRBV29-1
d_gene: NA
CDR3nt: TGCAGCGTTGGCAGGGCGCCTAACAATGAGCAGTTCTTC
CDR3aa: CSVGRAPNNEQFF

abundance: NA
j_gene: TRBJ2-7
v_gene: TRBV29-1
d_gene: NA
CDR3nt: TGCAGCGTTGCGGGTCTCTACGAGCAGTACTTC
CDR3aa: CSVAGLYEQYF

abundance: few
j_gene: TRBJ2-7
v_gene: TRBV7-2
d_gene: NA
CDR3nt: TGTGCCAGCAGCTTAACCGCGAACTCCTACGAGCAGTACTTC
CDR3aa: CASSLTANSYEQYF

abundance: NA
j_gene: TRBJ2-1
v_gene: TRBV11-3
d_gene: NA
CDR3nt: TGTGCCAGCAGCTTAAATTACAACAATGAGCAGTTCTTC
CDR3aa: CASSLNYNNEQFF

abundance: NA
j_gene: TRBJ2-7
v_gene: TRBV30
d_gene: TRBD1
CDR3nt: TGTGCCTGGTCGGGACAGGGCTACGAGCAGTACTTC
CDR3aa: CAWSGQGYEQYF

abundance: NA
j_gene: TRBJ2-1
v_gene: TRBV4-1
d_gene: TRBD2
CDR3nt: TGCGCCAGCAGCCAAGATGGGCGGGAGGACTACAATGAGCAGTTCTTC
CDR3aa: CASSQDGREDYNEQFF

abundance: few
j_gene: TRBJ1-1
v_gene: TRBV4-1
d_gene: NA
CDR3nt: TGCGCCAGCAGCCAAGGTCGACAAGGAACTGAAGCTTTCTTT
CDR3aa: CASSQGRQGTEAFF

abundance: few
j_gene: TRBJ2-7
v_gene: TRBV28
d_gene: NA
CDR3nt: TGTGCCAGCAGTTTGGTAGGGGGATACGAGCAGTACTTC
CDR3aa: CASSLVGGYEQYF

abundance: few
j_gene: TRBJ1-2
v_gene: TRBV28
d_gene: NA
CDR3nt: TGTGCCAGCCGCCGGAGCTATGGCTACACCTTC
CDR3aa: CASRRSYGYTF

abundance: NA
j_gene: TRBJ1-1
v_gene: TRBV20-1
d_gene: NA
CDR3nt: TGCAGTGCTATCTTGGGGGCGGAAGCTTTCTTT
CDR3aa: CSAILGAEAFF